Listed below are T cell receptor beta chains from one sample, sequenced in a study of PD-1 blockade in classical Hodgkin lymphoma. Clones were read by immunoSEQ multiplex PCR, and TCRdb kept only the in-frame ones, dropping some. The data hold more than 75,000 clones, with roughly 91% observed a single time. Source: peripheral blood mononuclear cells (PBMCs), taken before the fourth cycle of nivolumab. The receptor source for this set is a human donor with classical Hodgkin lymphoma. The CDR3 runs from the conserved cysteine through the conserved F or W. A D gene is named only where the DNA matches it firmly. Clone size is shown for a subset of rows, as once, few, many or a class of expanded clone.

CDR3: CASSSTGTWNTEAFF; DNA: TGTGCCAGCAGCTCGACAGGGACCTGGAACACTGAAGCTTTCTTT; size: .; D: TRBD1; V: TRBV11-1; J: TRBJ1-1
CDR3: CASSRQGAGNEQFF; DNA: TGTGCCAGCAGCCGACAGGGGGCTGGCAATGAGCAGTTCTTC; size: .; D: TRBD1; V: TRBV14; J: TRBJ2-1
CDR3: CASSSLPQRASGEQYF; DNA: TGTGCCAGCAGCTCCCTCCCGCAGCGGGCGTCCGGCGAGCAGTACTTC; size: .; D: .; V: TRBV7-9; J: TRBJ2-7
CDR3: CAWSGHRDSRYEQYF; DNA: TGTGCCTGGAGTGGCCATCGGGACAGCAGATACGAGCAGTACTTC; size: once; D: TRBD1; V: TRBV30; J: TRBJ2-7
CDR3: CASSPLPGQQSQHF; DNA: TGTGCCAGCAGCCCTCTGCCGGGCCAACAATCGCAGCATTTT; size: few; D: .; V: TRBV28; J: TRBJ1-5
CDR3: CASSYFTGVTNEKLFF; DNA: TGTGCCAGCAGTTACTTTACAGGGGTGACTAATGAAAAACTGTTTTTT; size: .; D: TRBD1; V: TRBV6-6; J: TRBJ1-4
CDR3: CASSLSRDYGYTF; DNA: TGCGCCAGCAGCTTGTCTCGCGACTATGGCTACACCTTC; size: .; D: .; V: TRBV5-1; J: TRBJ1-2
CDR3: CASRTSAFITDTQYF; DNA: TGTGCCAGCAGAACTAGCGCTTTCATCACAGATACGCAGTATTTT; size: .; D: TRBD2; V: TRBV6-4; J: TRBJ2-3
CDR3: CASSFPTGTGTPYEQYF; DNA: TGTGCCAGCAGCTTCCCGACCGGGACAGGGACCCCCTACGAGCAGTACTTC; size: .; D: TRBD1; V: TRBV7-9; J: TRBJ2-7
CDR3: CASSLILEDSPGYTF; DNA: TGTGCCAGCAGCCTTATTCTGGAAGACAGTCCTGGCTACACCTTC; size: .; D: .; V: TRBV7-9; J: TRBJ1-2